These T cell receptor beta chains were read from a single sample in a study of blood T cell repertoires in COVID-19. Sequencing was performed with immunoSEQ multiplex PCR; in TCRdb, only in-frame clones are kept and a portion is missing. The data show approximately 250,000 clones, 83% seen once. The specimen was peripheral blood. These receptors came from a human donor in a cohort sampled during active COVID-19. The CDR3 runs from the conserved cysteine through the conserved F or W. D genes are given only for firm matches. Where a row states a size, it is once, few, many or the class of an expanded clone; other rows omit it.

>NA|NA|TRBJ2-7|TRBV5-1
TGCGCCAGCAGCTTGGCGGGTTCCTACGAGCAGTACTTC
CASSLAGSYEQYF
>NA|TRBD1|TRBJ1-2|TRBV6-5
TGTGCCAGCAGTTACGGGGTGACAGGGGCCCCCTATGGCTACACCTTC
CASSYGVTGAPYGYTF
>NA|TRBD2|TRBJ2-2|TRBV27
TGTGCCAGCAGTTTATTTCTAGGCTGGACTAGCGGGACCGGGGAGCTGTTTTTT
CASSLFLGWTSGTGELFF
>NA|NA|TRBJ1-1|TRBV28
TGTGCCAGCGGCCCCGGGGGGGGGTGGAACACTGAAGCTTTCTTT
CASGPGGGWNTEAFF
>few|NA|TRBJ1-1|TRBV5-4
TGTGCCAGCAGCTTTGCAGGGCGGAACACTGAAGCTTTCTTT
CASSFAGRNTEAFF
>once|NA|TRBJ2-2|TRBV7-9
TGTGCCAGCAGCGTAGGGCCCAATCCCGCCACCGGGGAGCTGTTTTTT
CASSVGPNPATGELFF
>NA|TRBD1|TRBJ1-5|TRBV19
TGTGCCAGTAGTACTTACAGGGGATATCAGCCCCAGCATTTT
CASSTYRGYQPQHF
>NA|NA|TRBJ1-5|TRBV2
TGTGCCAGCAGTGGGACAGCGGATCAGCCCCAGCATTTT
CASSGTADQPQHF
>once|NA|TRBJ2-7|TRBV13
TGTGCCAGCAGCCTGCGGGACAGCAAATACGAGCAGTACTTC
CASSLRDSKYEQYF
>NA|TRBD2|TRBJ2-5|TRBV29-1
TGCAGCGTTGAATTGACGGCGGGGGACCGGGGGGAGACCCAGTACTTC
CSVELTAGDRGETQYF
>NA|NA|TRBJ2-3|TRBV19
TGTGCCAGTAACGGCGGCCAGGGGAGAGATACGCAGTATTTT
CASNGGQGRDTQYF
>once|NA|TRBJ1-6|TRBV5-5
TGTGCCAGCAGCATTCCAAATTCACCCCTCCACTTT
CASSIPNSPLHF
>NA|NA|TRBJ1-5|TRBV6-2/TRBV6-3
TGTGCCAGCAGTTACAGTGGGGGGAAGAGCAATCAGCCCCAGCATTTT
CASSYSGGKSNQPQHF
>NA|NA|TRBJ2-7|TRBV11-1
TGTGCCAGCAGCTTAAATGGGCCCAACTACGAGCAGTACTTC
CASSLNGPNYEQYF
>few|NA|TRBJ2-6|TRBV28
TGTGCCAGCAGATTTACTGGGGCCAACGTCCTGACTTTC
CASRFTGANVLTF
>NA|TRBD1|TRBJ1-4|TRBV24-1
TGTGCCACCAGTGACCCCCTCCGGGACAGCGAAAAACTGTTTTTT
CATSDPLRDSEKLFF